Detailed here is one TCR beta chain. This sample is part of a study of identical twins. The germline gives CDR1 SGHRS, CDR2 YFSETQ. V gave up 4 bases and J gave up 0 bases; unmatched junction bases: 2. The CDR3 sequence is 17 residues long. TCRdb analysed the 5' RACE reads with MiXCR anew, one entry per CDR3 protein. The sample carries some 440,000 distinct CDR3 sequences, 20% to 25% recorded once. Separately, the same data were catalogued under a study of T cells expressing NK-cell markers. Per that paper: The study drew TCR beta repertoires from sorted CD3+CD56+NKG2C+, CD3+CD56+NKG2C- and CD3+CD56-NKG2C+ T cells.

The genes are TRBV5-1 and TRBJ2-1; 15 positions agree with TRBD2. The sequencing sample was made of CD4+ T cells sorted from blood. This TCR was recovered from a woman between 18 and 30 years old in good health. The CDR3 is CASSGTSGRSSYNEQFF. The CDR3 coding sequence is TGCGCCAGCAGCGGGACTAGCGGGAGGAGCTCCTACAATGAGCAGTTCTTC.